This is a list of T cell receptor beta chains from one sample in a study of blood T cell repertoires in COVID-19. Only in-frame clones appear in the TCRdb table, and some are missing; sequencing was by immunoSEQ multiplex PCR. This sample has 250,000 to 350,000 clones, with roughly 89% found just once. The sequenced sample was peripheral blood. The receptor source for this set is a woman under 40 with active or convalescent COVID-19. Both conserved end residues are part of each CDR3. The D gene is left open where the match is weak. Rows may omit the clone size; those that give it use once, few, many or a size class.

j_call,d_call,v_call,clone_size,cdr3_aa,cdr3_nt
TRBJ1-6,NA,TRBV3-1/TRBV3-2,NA,CASSQDQRDNSPLHF,TGTGCCAGCAGCCAAGATCAGAGGGATAATTCACCCCTCCACTTT
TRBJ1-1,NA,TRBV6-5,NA,CATSKGVAEAFF,TGTGCCACTTCAAAGGGGGTAGCTGAAGCTTTCTTT
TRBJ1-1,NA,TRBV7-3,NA,CASSLLLAGNTEAFF,TGTGCCAGCAGCTTATTACTCGCAGGTAACACTGAAGCTTTCTTT
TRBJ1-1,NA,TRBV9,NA,CASSVVGYRVRPEAFF,TGTGCCAGCAGCGTAGTAGGGTACAGGGTGAGGCCTGAAGCTTTCTTT
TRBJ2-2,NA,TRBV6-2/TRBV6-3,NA,CASSGQSTGELFF,TGTGCCAGCAGCGGACAGTCGACCGGGGAGCTGTTTTTT
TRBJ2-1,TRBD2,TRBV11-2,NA,CASSLGSGGGDNEQFF,TGTGCCAGCAGCTTGGGAAGCGGGGGTGGGGACAATGAGCAGTTCTTC
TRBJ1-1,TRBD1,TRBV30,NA,CAWSPDRGTEAFF,TGTGCCTGGAGTCCGGACAGGGGGACTGAAGCTTTCTTT
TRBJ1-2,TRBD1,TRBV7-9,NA,CASRGTGGARGGYTF,TGTGCCAGCAGGGGGACAGGGGGCGCCCGTGGTGGCTACACCTTC
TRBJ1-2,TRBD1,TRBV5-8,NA,CASSVTGGSRGNYGYTF,TGTGCCAGCAGCGTAACAGGGGGCTCCAGGGGTAACTATGGCTACACCTTC
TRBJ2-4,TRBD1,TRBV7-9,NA,CASSLWTGMNLMAKNIQYF,TGTGCCAGCAGCCTATGGACAGGGATGAATTTGATGGCCAAAAACATTCAGTACTTC
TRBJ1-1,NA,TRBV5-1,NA,CASTPAELVTEAFF,TGCGCCAGCACCCCGGCGGAATTGGTCACTGAAGCTTTCTTT
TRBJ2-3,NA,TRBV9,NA,CASSQGGGRQYF,TGTGCCAGCAGCCAGGGTGGGGGGAGGCAGTATTTT
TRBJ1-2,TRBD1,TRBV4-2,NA,CASSQLDRGTYGYTF,TGTGCCAGCAGCCAACTCGACAGGGGAACCTATGGCTACACCTTC
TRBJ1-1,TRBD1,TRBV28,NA,CASSPGGYTEAFF,TGTGCCAGCAGTCCAGGGGGGTACACTGAAGCTTTCTTT
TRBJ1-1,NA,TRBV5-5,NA,CASSLAAEAFF,TGTGCCAGCAGCTTGGCGGCTGAAGCTTTCTTT
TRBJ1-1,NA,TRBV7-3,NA,CASSLNGGIEAFF,TGTGCCAGCAGCTTAAATGGGGGCATTGAAGCTTTCTTT
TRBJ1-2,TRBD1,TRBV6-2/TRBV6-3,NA,CASSGTGLYYGYTF,TGTGCCAGCAGTGGGACAGGTCTTTACTATGGCTACACCTTC
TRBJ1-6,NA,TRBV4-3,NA,CASSQEARSYNSPLHF,TGCGCCAGCAGCCAAGAGGCGCGGTCCTATAATTCACCCCTCCACTTT
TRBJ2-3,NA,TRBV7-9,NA,CASSLRGSDTQYF,TGTGCCAGCAGCCTCAGGGGCTCGGATACGCAGTATTTT
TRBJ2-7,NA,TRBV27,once,CASSSTRAKPYYEQYF,TGTGCCAGCAGTTCGACGCGGGCGAAACCATACTACGAGCAGTACTTC
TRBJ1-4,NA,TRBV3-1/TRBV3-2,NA,CASSQTLGEGVREKLFF,TGTGCCAGCAGCCAAACCCTAGGCGAGGGTGTCAGGGAAAAACTGTTTTTT
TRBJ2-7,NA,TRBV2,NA,CASSTGTRGNEQYF,TGTGCCAGCAGCACCGGGACTCGGGGAAACGAGCAGTACTTC
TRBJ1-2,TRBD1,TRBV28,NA,CASSPWTGPNYGYTF,TGTGCCAGCAGTCCATGGACAGGGCCAAACTATGGCTACACCTTC
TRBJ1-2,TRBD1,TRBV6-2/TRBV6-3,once,CASSYSNRGGGYTF,TGTGCCAGCAGTTACTCGAACAGGGGTGGTGGCTACACCTTC
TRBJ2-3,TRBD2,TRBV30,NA,CAWSAGLAGASSTDTQYF,TGTGCCTGGAGTGCGGGACTAGCGGGTGCTTCTAGCACAGATACGCAGTATTTT
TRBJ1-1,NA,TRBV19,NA,CASSISVGRNTEAFF,TGTGCCAGTAGTATTTCAGTGGGCCGGAACACTGAAGCTTTCTTT
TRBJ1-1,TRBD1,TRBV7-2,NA,CASSSHRGREAFF,TGTGCCAGCAGCTCGCACAGGGGTCGAGAAGCTTTCTTT
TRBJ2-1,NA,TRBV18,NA,CASSPNNEQFF,TGTGCCAGCTCACCCAACAATGAGCAGTTCTTC
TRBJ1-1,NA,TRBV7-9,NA,CASSLEGAEAFF,TGTGCCAGCAGCTTAGAGGGGGCTGAAGCTTTCTTT
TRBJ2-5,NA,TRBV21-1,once,CASTNLPRGAPQETQYF,TGTGCCAGCACCAACCTCCCCAGGGGGGCTCCTCAAGAGACCCAGTACTTC
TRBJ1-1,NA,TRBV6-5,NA,CASRPQGGTEAFF,TGTGCCAGCAGACCACAGGGAGGGACTGAAGCTTTCTTT
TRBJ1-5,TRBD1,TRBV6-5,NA,CASSLKTGGNQPQHF,TGTGCCAGCAGCCTTAAAACAGGGGGCAATCAGCCCCAGCATTTT
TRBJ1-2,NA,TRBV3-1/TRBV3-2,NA,CASSPPRRTADGYTF,TGTGCCAGCAGCCCTCCCCGGAGGACGGCGGATGGCTACACCTTC
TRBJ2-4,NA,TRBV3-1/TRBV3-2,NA,CASSQDRTQRRYF,TGTGCCAGCAGCCAAGATCGGACTCAGAGGAGGTACTTC
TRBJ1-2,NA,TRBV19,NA,CASSIKGANYGYTF,TGTGCCAGTAGTATAAAGGGGGCTAACTATGGCTACACCTTC
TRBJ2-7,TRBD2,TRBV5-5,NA,CASSSPGTTYEQYF,TGTGCCAGCAGCAGCCCCGGGACTACCTACGAGCAGTACTTC
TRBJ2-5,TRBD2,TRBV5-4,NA,CASSGGGFQETQYF,TGTGCCAGCAGCGGGGGGGGATTTCAAGAGACCCAGTACTTC
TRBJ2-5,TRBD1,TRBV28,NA,CASRDRAQETQYF,TGTGCCAGTCGGGACAGGGCCCAAGAGACCCAGTACTTC
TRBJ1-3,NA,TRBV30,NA,CAWSVGGHSGNTIYF,TGTGCCTGGAGTGTTGGGGGCCACTCTGGAAACACCATATATTTT
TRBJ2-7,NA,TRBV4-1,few,CASSHPLTKEQYF,TGCGCCAGCAGCCATCCCCTAACGAAAGAGCAGTACTTC
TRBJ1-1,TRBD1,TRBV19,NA,CASTSGGGGTEAFF,TGTGCCAGTACCTCAGGGGGCGGGGGCACTGAAGCTTTCTTT
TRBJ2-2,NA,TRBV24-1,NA,CATSDFAGGRVNTGELFF,TGTGCCACCAGTGATTTTGCAGGTGGCAGGGTGAACACCGGGGAGCTGTTTTTT
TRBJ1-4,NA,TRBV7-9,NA,CASSLSGARPTEKLFF,TGTGCCAGCAGCTTATCAGGGGCCCGTCCGACGGAAAAACTGTTTTTT
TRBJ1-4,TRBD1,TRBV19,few,CASSSSTGGNEKLFF,TGTGCCAGTAGTTCCTCGACAGGGGGTAATGAAAAACTGTTTTTT
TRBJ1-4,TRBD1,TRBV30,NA,CAWRPGQPKPTNEKLFF,TGTGCCTGGCGGCCGGGACAGCCGAAACCAACTAATGAAAAACTGTTTTTT
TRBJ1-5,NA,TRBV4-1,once,CASSQGGGRKDQPQHF,TGCGCCAGCAGCCAAGGCGGAGGGAGGAAGGATCAGCCCCAGCATTTT
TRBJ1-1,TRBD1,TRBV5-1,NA,CASSPRQGTTEAFF,TGCGCCAGCAGCCCGCGACAGGGAACGACTGAAGCTTTCTTT
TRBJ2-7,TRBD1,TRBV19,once,CASSTPPGQGAYEQYF,TGTGCCAGTAGTACACCCCCGGGACAGGGGGCCTACGAGCAGTACTTC
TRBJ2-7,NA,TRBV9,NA,CASSVGRETYEQYF,TGTGCCAGCAGCGTAGGGAGGGAAACCTACGAGCAGTACTTC
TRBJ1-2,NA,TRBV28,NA,CASSLKGSANYGYTF,TGTGCCAGCAGTTTAAAGGGGTCCGCTAACTATGGCTACACCTTC
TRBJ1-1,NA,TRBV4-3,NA,CASSQDNKEINTEAFF,TGCGCCAGCAGCCAAGATAACAAGGAGATTAACACTGAAGCTTTCTTT
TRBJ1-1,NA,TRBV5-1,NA,CASSFAAARTEAFF,TGCGCCAGCAGCTTTGCCGCGGCAAGGACTGAAGCTTTCTTT
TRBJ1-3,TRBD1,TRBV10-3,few,CAISEGTDNIYF,TGTGCCATCAGTGAGGGGACAGACAACATATATTTT
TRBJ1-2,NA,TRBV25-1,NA,CASSESRGGGYGYTF,TGTGCCAGCAGTGAATCAAGGGGAGGTGGCTATGGCTACACCTTC
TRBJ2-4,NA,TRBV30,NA,CAWKLIQYF,TGTGCCTGGAAGCTCATTCAGTACTTC
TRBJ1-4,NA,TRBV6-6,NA,CASSLYYQGGTNEKLFF,TGTGCCAGCAGTCTATACTATCAAGGGGGAACTAATGAAAAACTGTTTTTT
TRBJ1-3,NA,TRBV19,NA,CASTRTPNSGNTIYF,TGTGCCAGTACCAGGACACCCAACTCTGGAAACACCATATATTTT
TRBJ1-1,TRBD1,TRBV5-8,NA,CASSLSGGNTEAFF,TGTGCCAGCAGCTTGTCAGGGGGGAACACTGAAGCTTTCTTT